This T cell receptor (beta chain) is drawn from a study of cytomegalovirus exposure and HLA in healthy donors. Study-level findings and limits: Among TCR beta chains of equal frequency, HLA-associated ones were more clonally expanded in a later analysis.

The PCR contained 60 Vbeta and 13 Jbeta primers. Data came from immunoSEQ multiplex PCR; TCRdb stores just in-frame clones and leaves some out. Here the sample spans around 63,000 clones, roughly three quarters being singletons. Note on this clone: Its antigen is currently unknown.

This receptor was taken from a woman between 25 and 40 years old in good health and CMV-seronegative. Sequencing was performed on PBMCs.

CDR3 sequence reads: CASSIATGRTEAFF. The CDR3 DNA is TGTGCCAGTAGTATAGCGACAGGGAGAACTGAAGCTTTCTTT. This chain links TRBV19 with TRBJ1-1, with TRBD1 identical over 7 bases. The CDR3 sequence is 14 residues long. The germline CDR1 and CDR2 sequences are LNHDA and SQIVND (reference sequence). V shed 1 base and J 5 bases; nucleotides not matched to a gene: 4.